This T cell receptor beta chain appears in the sequencing data of a study of blood T cell repertoires in COVID-19. Overall study context: COVID-19 samples, acute and convalescent, were from the United States, Italy and Spain. PBMCs, B-cell-depleted T cells, or T cells were the source of the cDNA or gDNA that made up the material.

Under the authors' procedure: Amplified reference gene primers provided the basis for estimating nucleated cell counts. Generated by immunoSEQ multiplex PCR, the TCRdb table keeps only in-frame clones and is missing some. The V and J calls and clone size were taken over from that table, and D and trimming were inferred from the DNA. Here the sample spans under 300,000 clones, 81% being singletons. The CDR3 spans 20 residues. CDR1 KGHSH and CDR2 LQKENI come from the germline V gene. Trimming cost V 1 base and J 2 bases; bases outside gene matches: 12. The clonotype comes from a woman aged 60-75 years with active or convalescent COVID-19. V gene TRBV18 combines with J gene TRBJ2-3; 13 positions agree with TRBD2. Sequencing was carried out using peripheral blood. The CDR3 reads CASSPRTSGGLPRITDTQYF. CDR3 nucleotides: TGTGCCAGCTCACCACGGACTAGCGGGGGCCTCCCGCGGATCACAGATACGCAGTATTTT.